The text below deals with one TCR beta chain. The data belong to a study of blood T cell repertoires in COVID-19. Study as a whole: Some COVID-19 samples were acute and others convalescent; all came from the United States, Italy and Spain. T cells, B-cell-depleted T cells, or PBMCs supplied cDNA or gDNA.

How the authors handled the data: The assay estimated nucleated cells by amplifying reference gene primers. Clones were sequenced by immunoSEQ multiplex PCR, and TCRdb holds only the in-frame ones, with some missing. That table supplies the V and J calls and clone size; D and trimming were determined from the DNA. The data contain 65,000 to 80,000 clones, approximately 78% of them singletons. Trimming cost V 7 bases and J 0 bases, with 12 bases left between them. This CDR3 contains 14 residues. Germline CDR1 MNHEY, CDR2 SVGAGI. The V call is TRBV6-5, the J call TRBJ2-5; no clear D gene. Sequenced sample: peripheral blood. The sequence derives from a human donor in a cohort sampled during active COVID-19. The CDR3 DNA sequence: TGTGCCAGCAATGGTGAGGCGTACCAAGAGACCCAGTACTTC. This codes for CASNGEAYQETQYF.